The source of this TCR beta chain is a study of OX40 agonist ivuxolimab in advanced cancers. Libraries were prepared by immunoSEQ multiplex PCR; TCRdb keeps only in-frame clonotypes and omits some of them. The top ten hold under 1.5% of the sample, which has 60,000 to 85,000 clones, roughly four fifths seen once. V was trimmed by 5 bases and J by 8 bases, leaving 10 bases between them. This CDR3 comprises 11 residues. Germline V gene data show CDR1 as GTSNPN and CDR2 as SVGIG (reference sequence). Material: CD4+ or CD8+ T cells sorted from blood, obtained in a trial of the OX40 agonist ivuxolimab. The origin of this receptor is an adult with an advanced solid tumor such as melanoma, head and neck, liver or kidney cancer. The chain uses TRBV30 and TRBJ1-3; D is undetermined. The CDR3 reads CAWGDPDTIYF. CDR3 bases: TGTGCCTGGGGCGATCCTGACACCATATATTTT.